This TCR beta chain was identified in a study of cytotoxic CD8 clonotypes in ibrutinib-treated CLL. In the study overall: The response samples were taken once patients had been treated for a median of about 12 months, range 6 to 36.

General study points: The clonality went up when patients responded to ibrutinib and dropped back toward baseline at progression.

The CDR3 spans 13 residues. V lost 6 bases, J lost 2 bases, and 10 bases lay in between. Germline V CDR1 and CDR2: MRHNA, SNTAGT. Investigators sourced approximately 2 micrograms of genomic DNA from cryopreserved PBMCs for TCR beta libraries. The method was immunoSEQ multiplex PCR; TCRdb's version includes in-frame clones alone and lacks a portion of them. The sample lists 14,000 or so clones, around 60% occurring once. This clone was counted a single time. Its antigen remains unknown. The V gene is TRBV6-4, the J gene TRBJ1-1; D might be TRBD1 (5 bases). The TCR comes from a human donor with chronic lymphocytic leukemia. Here the sequenced sample was PBMCs, taken before ibrutinib treatment. The CDR3 region is CASSLRDNTEAFF. CDR3 sequence (DNA): TGTGCCAGCAGCCTCAGGGATAACACTGAAGCTTTCTTT.